The entry below describes one T cell receptor (beta chain). This table comes from immunoSEQ multiplex PCR, and its TCRdb copy is limited to in-frame clones, with some not included. The profile shows some 120,000 clones, around 83% of them singletons. This sample stems from a study of blood T cell repertoires in COVID-19. Background on the study: Samples representing acute and convalescent COVID-19 were sourced from the United States, Italy and Spain. T cells, B-cell-depleted T cells, or PBMCs supplied cDNA or gDNA.

One Seattle source followed patients from active infection through their disease course. CDR1 is MNHNS, CDR2 SASEGT, per germline. The V gene lost 2 bases and the J gene lost 8 bases, with 7 bases spanning the gap. This CDR3 spans 12 amino acids. Material for sequencing was peripheral blood. The V and J genes are TRBV6-1 and TRBJ1-3; maybe TRBD1 (5 bases). The sequence was collected from an elderly woman with COVID-19, enrolled during active disease. The CDR3 spells CASSESGDTIYF. The DNA for the CDR3 is TGTGCCAGCAGTGAATCGGGGGACACCATATATTTT.